This T cell receptor (beta chain) was captured in a study of CD4+ T cells in melanoma. Germline values: CDR1 MGHRA, CDR2 YSYEKL. V lost 4 bases, J lost 7 bases, and 22 bases lay in between. The CDR3 is 16 amino acids. This clone turned up a few times. Antigen: not known. Repertoires were generated with immunoSEQ multiplex PCR, while TCRdb's copy carries only in-frame clones and drops some. The table has 11,000 to 15,000 clones, approximately 72% seen once; the top ten hold roughly 18%. Study-level results: Diverse differentiation states were reported for melanoma neoantigen-specific CD4+ T cells.

The chain combines TRBV4-1 with TRBJ2-5, with D perhaps matching TRBD1 or TRBD2 (7 bases each). The source is a human donor with melanoma. The sample taken for sequencing was cells from a culture (not recorded whether cultured in vitro). CDR3 loop: CASSPSGGSGDRTQYF. CDR3 coding DNA: TGCGCCAGCAGCCCGTCGGGAGGAAGCGGGGACAGGACCCAGTACTTC.